Listed here is a single T cell receptor beta chain. This sample was taken from a study of blood T cell repertoires in COVID-19. V lost 5 bases and J lost 11; bases outside the gene matches: 8. The CDR3 extends over 13 amino acids. Methods used by the authors: Cell counts per sample came from amplifying reference gene primers. The method was immunoSEQ multiplex PCR; TCRdb's version includes in-frame clones alone and lacks a portion of them. V, J and clone size derive from that table, while D and trimming were established from the DNA sequence. The table has about 180,000 clones, roughly 88% seen once. The clonotype originates from a human donor with active or convalescent COVID-19. The donor label of this sample is uncertain. The chain couples TRBV12-3 or TRBV12-4 to TRBJ2-1; 8 bases are shared with TRBD1. Sequencing was done on a sample of peripheral blood. The CDR3: CASSDWRDRKQFF. As DNA, the CDR3 is TGTGCCAGCAGTGATTGGAGGGACAGGAAGCAGTTCTTC.